The TCR beta chain under discussion was sequenced for a study of T-cell reconstitution after alpha-beta-depleted transplantation in children. The TCRbeta library incorporated unique molecular identifiers. Each CDR3 protein is one row after TCRdb ran MiXCR on the PCR reads. The sample includes approximately 190,000 distinct CDR3 sequences, 8.4% seen only once; the top ten take approximately 40%. This CDR3 has 14 amino acids. V shed 3 bases and J shed 3 bases, with 6 bases lying between them. The germline V gene has CDR1 MNHEY and CDR2 SMNVEV (reference sequence). In its sample, this clonotype was seen a few times.

This sample comprised PBMCs, mostly from graft donor cells, obtained 360 days after TCRalphabeta/CD19-depleted stem cell transplant. This receptor was taken from a male patient between 2 and 15 years old who had a stem cell transplant for acute myeloid leukemia, so the T cells may come from the graft donor. The gene calls are TRBV27 and TRBJ1-6, with D hard to call. The CDR3 loop reads CASSFEGYNSPLHF. The CDR3 coding sequence is TGTGCCAGCAGTTTTGAGGGCTATAATTCACCCCTCCACTTT.